This TCR beta chain was recorded in a study of human T cells and chemical hapten exposure. About the study: TCR yields per sample varied mostly from small pooled library volume differences.

Specified time point: patch test 2, 6 weeks after DPC sensitization. Treatment meaning: therapeutic diphenylcyclopropenone sensitization with weekly scalp DPC. Researchers sampled blood before each patch test went on. Study findings and constraints: Alopecia in the donors means their immune response may deviate from healthy people's.

Trimming removed 7 bases from V and 6 bases from J, with 13 bases in between. CDR1 is MNHEY, CDR2 SVGEGT, per germline. The CDR3 length is 13 residues. This clonotype was found a few times. Its specificity is unknown. A single record per CDR3 protein comes from TCRdb applying MiXCR to the RACE reads. Found here are approximately 89,000 distinct CDR3 sequences, roughly a tenth of them singletons; the top ten hold roughly 2.4%. The TCR comes from a woman under 40 with alopecia areata. Some clones in this sample may be carry-over from other donors' samples. The specimen was whole blood, collected in connection with sensitization to the hapten diphenylcyclopropenone (DPC). This chain uses TRBV6-2 or TRBV6-3 with TRBJ2-1; D perhaps matches TRBD2 (6 bases). CDR3 coding DNA: TGTGCCAGCAAGCCGGGAGTCAGCAATGAGCAGTTCTTC. Translating it yields CASKPGVSNEQFF.